Following are 2 T cell receptor beta chains from one sample sequenced in a study of blood T cell repertoires in COVID-19. Sequencing used immunoSEQ multiplex PCR; TCRdb keeps in-frame clones, though not all of them. This repertoire shows about 260,000 clones, around 84% found once; its top ten account for under 5.5%. The sample consisted of peripheral blood. Source of these receptors: a man between 60 and 70 years old with acute or convalescent COVID-19.

The rearrangement joins TRBV18 to TRBJ1-2; 8 nucleotides match TRBD1. Germline trimming cut 6 bases from V and 3 bases from J; bases unmatched to any gene: 3. Germline V gene data show CDR1 as KGHSH and CDR2 as LQKENI. The CDR3 consists of 13 residues. The CDR3 bases are TGTGCCAGCTCCCAGGGACAGGACTATGGCTACACCTTC. Translation: CASSQGQDYGYTF.

The rearrangement uses TRBV3-1 (or the pseudogene TRBV3-2) and TRBJ1-4, with a weak D call TRBD1 (6 bases). This CDR3 has 15 residues. V was clipped by 4 bases and J by 5 bases, with 14 bases between them. Germline V lookup: CDR1 LGHDT, CDR2 YNNKEL (reference sequence). The CDR3 coding sequence is TGTGCCAGCAGCCCTCATGGGAGGGGGAATGAAAAACTGTTTTTT. Its translation: CASSPHGRGNEKLFF.